This record concerns one T cell receptor (beta chain) sequence. Its antigen is not identified. This sample was included in a study of vaccination and CD4 T cells after COVID-19. Cultured CD4+ T-cell DNA underwent Oncomine TCR Beta short-read sequencing. TCRdb ran MiXCR on the PCR reads and lists one entry per CDR3 protein. The data show approximately 10,000 distinct CDR3 sequences, with approximately 80% seen just once and approximately 10% held by the top ten. Treatment: roughly 10-day PBMC culture with coronavirus spike peptide pools or control peptides (ViraFEST assay). Germline values: CDR1 MNHEY, CDR2 SMNVEV (reference sequence). Trimming took 4 bases from V and 1 from J, leaving 10 bases between them. The CDR3 is 15 residues long.

The chain uses TRBV27 and TRBJ2-2, with D hard to call. The TCR originated in a human donor who had recovered from COVID-19. Material for sequencing was CD4+ T cells from blood, cultured in vitro. The CDR3 region has the DNA TGTGCCAGCAGTTCCCGCCGTGGGAACACCGGGGAGCTGTTTTTT. This encodes CASSSRRGNTGELFF.